These 21 T cell receptor beta chains were sequenced from one sample in a study of blood T cells in healthy people across ages. A J-beta primer mix and a sample-barcoded 5' primer were used in a second PCR of about 7 to 12 cycles. TCRdb analysed the 5' RACE reads with MiXCR anew, one entry per CDR3 protein. The sample has approximately 810,000 distinct CDR3 sequences, around 34% seen once. The specimen was blood. Every receptor here comes from a man aged 18 to 35 in good health.

Comments on this clonotype: The junction departs from germline at one end; a sequencing error may be responsible. The rearrangement links TRBV7-8 to TRBJ2-7, with TRBD1 matching over 10 bases. The CDR3 totals 14 residues. Looked up from germline, CDR1 is SGHVS and CDR2 is FQNEAQ. This CDR3 is CASSLTGGLNERYF. CDR3 sequence (DNA): TGTGCCAGCAGTCTGACAGGGGGCCTCAACGAGCGGTACTTC.

The V gene is TRBV30, the J gene TRBJ2-7, with D possibly TRBD1 on 6 matching bases. The closer fit of TRBJ2-5 to the DNA end suggests the J call may be wrong. CDR1 is GTSNPN and CDR2 is SVGIG in the germline V gene (reference sequence). The CDR3 is 12 amino acids. The CDR3 is CAWSGDRETQYF. In DNA, the CDR3 is TGTGCCTGGAGTGGAGACAGGGAGACCCAGTACTTC.

The chain joins TRBV7-9 to TRBJ2-2; 9 bases are a match to TRBD1. The germline CDR1 and CDR2 sequences are SEHNR and FQNEAQ (reference sequence). V shed 8 bases and J 5 bases; nucleotides not matched to a gene: 12. The CDR3 sequence is 16 residues long. The CDR3 DNA reads as TGTGCCAGCCCCTCTGTCGGACAGGGGCGAACCGGGGAGCTGTTTTTT. Translated, it gives CASPSVGQGRTGELFF.

About this clonotype: One end of the junction is discordant with germline, which a read error may explain. The gene calls are TRBV20-1 and TRBJ2-2; 8 bases fit TRBD1. The CDR3 is 13 residues long. CDR1 DFQATT and CDR2 SNEGSKA come from the germline V gene (reference sequence). CDR3 nucleotide sequence: TGTCAAGCAGGGGGCGCCGACACCGGGGAGCTGTTTTTT. Encoded protein: CQAGGADTGELFF.

This clonotype was seen only a few times. The DNA of the CDR3 is TGTGCCAGCAGCCGAGGGGCTAATGAAAAACTGTTTTTT. Translated: CASSRGANEKLFF. V and J are TRBV14 and TRBJ1-4, with D perhaps matching TRBD1 (5 bases). This CDR3 spans 13 amino acids. Germline assignment: CDR1 SGHDN and CDR2 FVKESK. V was shortened by 4 bases and J by 3 bases, with 6 bases between the two germline ends.

J is TRBJ2-1 and V is TRBV7-9; D is unresolved. V dropped 3 bases and J dropped 0 bases, with 12 bases sitting between them. The CDR3 sequence is 16 residues long. The germline V gene encodes CDR1 SEHNR and CDR2 FQNEAQ (reference sequence). In DNA, the CDR3 is TGTGCCAGCAGCTTGTCCCTACGTAGCTCCTACAATGAGCAGTTCTTC. Its translation: CASSLSLRSSYNEQFF.

Comments on this clonotype: This could be a read error, since a much larger clone is one nucleotide away. The chain links TRBV12-3 or TRBV12-4 to TRBJ2-1; D may be TRBD2 (7 bases). Gene TRBJ2-7 matches the end of the DNA better, so the J call may be wrong. The CDR3 has 15 amino acids. The CDR3 sequence is CASSLAGAGYNEQYF. CDR3 in DNA: TGTGCCAGCAGTTTGGCGGGGGCCGGCTACAATGAGCAGTACTTC.

This sequence joins TRBV7-2 and TRBJ1-4; D not certain. Trimming stripped 2 bases from V and 10 bases from J, with 14 bases between. The CDR3 contains 14 residues. CDR1 and CDR2 from the germline V gene are SGHTA and FQGNSA. DNA for the CDR3: TGTGCCAGCAGCTTACTGACCTCAAGCGGAAAACTGTTTTTT. Translating it yields CASSLLTSSGKLFF.

This clonotype was recorded many times. J is TRBJ2-1 and V is TRBV7-9; the match to TRBD1 covers 9 bases. The J segment lost 5 bases and the V segment lost 4 bases, leaving 3 bases of the junction unmatched. The germline CDR1 and CDR2 sequences are SEHNR and FQNEAQ (reference sequence). This CDR3 spans 14 amino acids. The CDR3 sequence is CASSSGQGNNEQFF. The CDR3, as DNA: TGTGCCAGCAGCTCGGGACAGGGTAACAATGAGCAGTTCTTC.

On this clonotype itself: Since a much larger clone is just one base distant, this may be a read error. The chain links TRBV29-1 to TRBJ1-2; the D is unclear. Germline assignment: CDR1 SQVTM and CDR2 ANQGSEA. This CDR3 comprises 11 residues. This CDR3 reads CSAPSGRGCTF. DNA of the CDR3: TGCAGCGCCCCATCCGGGCGCGGCTGCACCTTC.

This sequence joins TRBV20-1 and TRBJ2-3; no clear D. This CDR3 comprises 14 residues. CDR1 and CDR2 from the germline V gene are DFQATT and SNEGSKA (reference sequence). Trimming cost V 3 bases and J 2 bases, with 12 bases left between them. CDR3 DNA: TGCAGTGCTAGGTGGCCTTATATCACAGATACGCAGTATTTT. As protein: CSARWPYITDTQYF.

The V gene is TRBV25-1, the J gene TRBJ1-1, with TRBD1 matching over 11 bases. The CDR3 has 16 residues. The J segment lost 6 bases and the V segment lost 4 bases, leaving 10 bases of the junction unmatched. The V gene's germline CDR1 is MGHDK and CDR2 SYGVNS. The CDR3 bases are TGTGCCAGCAGTGTGGGGACAGGGGGGATTAGTGCTGAAGCTTTCTTT. Protein: CASSVGTGGISAEAFF.

The chain links TRBV6-2 or TRBV6-3 to TRBJ2-7; 8 bases are shared with TRBD2. The germline CDR1 and CDR2 sequences are MNHEY and SVGEGT. V shed 0 bases and J 2 bases; nucleotides not matched to a gene: 0. The CDR3 spans 14 residues. CDR3 in amino acids: CASSYSTSAYEQYF. CDR3 nucleotides: TGTGCCAGCAGTTACTCGACTAGCGCCTACGAGCAGTACTTC.

This clonotype was counted ten times or more. The CDR3 loop is CASSLNSGGAGNEQFF. The CDR3 coding sequence is TGTGCCAGCAGTTTAAATAGCGGGGGGGCGGGTAATGAGCAGTTCTTC. This chain uses TRBV12-3 or TRBV12-4 with TRBJ2-1, with 11 bases matching TRBD2. This CDR3 has 16 residues. Losses at the gene ends were 2 bases for V and 7 bases for J; bases not matched to a gene: 7.

The CDR3 DNA sequence: TGTGCCAGCAGCCAATACCCGGGTGAAAAACTGTTTTTT. The encoded protein is CASSQYPGEKLFF. The chain is built from TRBV11-3 and TRBJ1-4; D remains ambiguous. V gave up 5 bases and J gave up 7 bases, with 11 bases separating them. The CDR3 has 13 residues. Germline V lookup: CDR1 SGHNT, CDR2 YENEEA.

This clonotype was observed a handful of times. The chain joins TRBV5-6 to TRBJ2-2; D call uncertain. The CDR3 is 15 amino acids. The germline V gene has CDR1 SGHDT and CDR2 YYEEEE. Trimming took off 1 base at V and 4 bases at J, with 11 bases between the two ends. CDR3 protein: CASSLRVVLTGELFF. In nucleotides, the CDR3 is TGTGCCAGCAGCTTGCGGGTCGTTCTCACCGGGGAGCTGTTTTTT.

The chain links TRBV15 to TRBJ2-3; unclear D gene. CDR1 and CDR2 (germline): LNHNV, YYDKDF (reference sequence). V was cut by 8 bases and J by 14 bases, with 20 bases left in between. The CDR3 consists of 12 residues. The CDR3 here is CATRSTREKLYF. The CDR3 nucleotides read TGTGCCACCCGGAGTACACGCGAAAAACTGTATTTT. Looking up the rest from reference TRBV15 and TRBJ2-3 gives the full variable domain: DAMVIQNPRYQVTQFGKPVTLSCSQTLNHNVMYWYQQKSSQAPKLLFHYYDKDFNNEADTPDNFQSRRPNTSFCFLDIRSPGLGDTAMYLCATRSTREKLYFGPGTRLTVL.

The V call is TRBV2, the J call TRBJ2-3; 10 bases line up with TRBD1. V trimming: 7 bases; J trimming: 5 bases; junction bases outside the gene matches: 6. Germline V gives CDR1 SNHLY, CDR2 FYNNEI. The CDR3 extends over 14 amino acids. CDR3 sequence: CASTPRTGGDTQYF. CDR3 sequence (DNA): TGTGCCAGCACTCCTCGGACAGGGGGAGATACGCAGTATTTT.

Points on this clonotype: At one end, the junction sequence differs from germline, possibly due to a read error. The rearrangement joins TRBV20-1 to TRBJ2-3, with D unclear. The CDR3 covers 14 residues. Germline V CDR1 and CDR2: DFQATT, SNEGSKA (reference sequence). CDR3 sequence (DNA): TGCAATGCTAGTCGCGCGGCCCCAGCAGATACGCAGTATTTT. As protein: CNASRAAPADTQYF.

To note about this clonotype: A much larger clone differs from this one at a single base, so this may be a read error. The J gene is TRBJ1-2, the V gene TRBV12-3 or TRBV12-4; D gene uncertain. The CDR3 loop spans 12 amino acids. Trimming shortened V by 3 bases and J by 9 bases, and 11 bases separated the two germline ends. The CDR3 loop is CASSLSSDCYTF. The CDR3 region has the DNA TGTGCCAGCAGTTTGTCCAGCGATTGCTACACCTTC.

The genes are TRBV9 and TRBJ2-1; 10 bases are shared with TRBD1. CDR3 length: 16 residues. CDR1 and CDR2 from the germline V gene are SGDLS and YYNGEE. J was trimmed by 9 bases and V by 4 bases; bases with no gene match: 13. The CDR3 sequence is CASSPVGDRGFSEQFF. In DNA, the CDR3 is TGTGCCAGCAGCCCAGTGGGGGACAGGGGTTTTAGTGAGCAGTTCTTC.